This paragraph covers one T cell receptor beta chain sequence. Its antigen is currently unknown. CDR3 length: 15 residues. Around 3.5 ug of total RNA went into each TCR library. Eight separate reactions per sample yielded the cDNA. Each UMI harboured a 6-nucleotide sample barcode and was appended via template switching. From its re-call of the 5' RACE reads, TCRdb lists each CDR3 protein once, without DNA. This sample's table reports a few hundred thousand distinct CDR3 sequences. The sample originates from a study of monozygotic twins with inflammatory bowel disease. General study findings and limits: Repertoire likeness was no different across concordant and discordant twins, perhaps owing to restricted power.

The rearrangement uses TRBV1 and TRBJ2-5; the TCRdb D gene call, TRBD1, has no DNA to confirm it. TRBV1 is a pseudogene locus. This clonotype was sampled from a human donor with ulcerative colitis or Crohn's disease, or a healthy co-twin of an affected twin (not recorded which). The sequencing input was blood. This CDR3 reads CTSSQDRDVGGTQYF.